The 32 T cell receptor beta chains given below trace back to one sample, sequenced in a study of T cell responses to AZD1222 COVID-19 vaccine. The assay was immunoSEQ multiplex PCR, and TCRdb's table has in-frame clones only and misses some. The profile covers 150,000 to 200,000 clones, with approximately 92% appearing a single time and under 1.1% taken by the ten largest. The starting material was peripheral blood, obtained 28 days after the second dose of the MenACWY control vaccine. Receptors were obtained from an adult who received the MenACWY meningococcal vaccine as a control.

The CDR3 DNA reads TGTGCCAGCAGCTCCCGGACAGGGAGCTCCTACAATGAGCAGTTCTTC. Translating gives CASSSRTGSSYNEQFF. The chain combines TRBV5-5 with TRBJ2-1, with 8 bases identical to TRBD1. J was trimmed by 0 bases and V by 3 bases; bases with no gene match: 5. CDR3 length: 16 residues. Looked up from germline, CDR1 is SGHKS and CDR2 is YYEKEE (reference sequence).

The rearrangement links TRBV5-1 to TRBJ1-1, with D maybe TRBD1 (6 bases). CDR1 SGHRS and CDR2 YFSETQ come from the germline V gene. This CDR3 is built from 15 residues. Trimming took 4 bases from V and 0 from J, leaving 13 bases between them. The DNA for the CDR3 is TGCGCCAGCAGCGGGGGGCGGCAGCTGAACACTGAAGCTTTCTTT. This codes for CASSGGRQLNTEAFF.

This clone was found a few times. The V and J genes are TRBV9 and TRBJ2-2; maybe TRBD1 (6 bases). In germline, CDR1 is SGDLS, CDR2 YYNGEE. The CDR3 runs to 15 residues. Trimming cost V 5 bases and J 2 bases, with 13 bases left between them. The CDR3: CASRPGTPNTGELFF. The CDR3 DNA reads TGTGCCAGCAGGCCTGGGACACCTAACACCGGGGAGCTGTTTTTT.

Concerning this clone itself: Other DNA sequences in the same sample also yield this CDR3. J is TRBJ1-1 and V is TRBV5-1; the D gene is possibly TRBD1 (6 bases). Germline CDR1 and CDR2: SGHRS and YFSETQ. There are 15 residues in the CDR3. V gave up 0 bases and J gave up 5 bases, with 14 bases separating them. CDR3 region: CASSLVAGAGTEAFF. The CDR3 bases are TGCGCCAGCAGCTTGGTGGCAGGGGCAGGTACTGAAGCTTTCTTT.

Note on this clone: This sample includes further DNA sequences coding for the same CDR3. The chain carries TRBV2 and TRBJ1-2; TRBD1 matches at 8 bases. The trim removed 6 bases at V and 7 bases at J, leaving 10 bases unmatched. The germline gives CDR1 SNHLY, CDR2 FYNNEI. The CDR3 contains 14 residues. CDR3 nucleotides: TGTGCCAGCAGGGCCGAGGCAGGGGGCGGTGGCTACACCTTC. It encodes CASRAEAGGGGYTF.

The chain employs TRBV6-2 or TRBV6-3 and TRBJ2-5; 10 nucleotides align to TRBD2. This CDR3 is 16 amino acids long. With 4 bases clipped from V and 5 bases from J, the junction kept 10 bases outside the gene matches. CDR1 is MNHEY, CDR2 SVGEGT, per germline. CDR3 sequence: CASSSTGTSEFETQYF. The CDR3 DNA is TGTGCCAGCAGTTCGACCGGGACTAGCGAGTTTGAGACCCAGTACTTC.

The rearrangement joins TRBV5-1 to TRBJ1-1; D may be TRBD1 (5 bases). V was cut by 2 bases and J by 4 bases, with 12 bases left in between. Germline V gene sequence: CDR1 SGHRS, CDR2 YFSETQ. This CDR3 contains 14 residues. The CDR3 loop reads CASSFTREGTEAFF. CDR3 coding DNA: TGCGCCAGCAGCTTTACCAGGGAGGGCACTGAAGCTTTCTTT.

The chain combines TRBV9 with TRBJ2-2, with 9 bases aligning to TRBD1. The junction had 4 bases not matched to a gene; V was cut back by 7 bases and J by 0 bases. Germline CDR1 reads SGDLS; CDR2 reads YYNGEE. The length of the CDR3 is 15 residues. As DNA, the CDR3 is TGTGCCAGCTCCCGACAGGGGGCGAACACCGGGGAGCTGTTTTTT. It translates to CASSRQGANTGELFF.

The gene calls are TRBV7-6 and TRBJ1-6; weak D call: TRBD1 (5 bases). This CDR3 region has 16 residues. Germline-derived CDR1 and CDR2 are SGHVS and FNYEAQ. V gave up 3 bases and J gave up 5 bases, with 14 bases separating them. CDR3 sequence: CASSFGRGGDNSPLHF. The CDR3 DNA sequence: TGTGCCAGCAGCTTCGGGCGGGGGGGAGATAATTCACCCCTCCACTTT.

The V gene is TRBV12-3 or TRBV12-4, the J gene TRBJ1-1; D might be TRBD1 (5 bases). The CDR3 has 13 amino acids. V gave up 7 bases and J gave up 2 bases, with 11 bases separating them. The CDR3: CASTPGFNTEAFF. The CDR3 nucleotides read TGTGCCAGCACCCCAGGGTTCAACACTGAAGCTTTCTTT.

V gene TRBV19 combines with J gene TRBJ2-4, with 11 bases aligning to TRBD1. The germline V gene has CDR1 LNHDA and CDR2 SQIVND (reference sequence). With V trimmed by 3 bases and J by 8 bases, 3 bases remained unmatched. The CDR3 totals 14 residues. As DNA, the CDR3 is TGTGCCAGTAGTATTTCGGGACAGGGGGACATTCAGTACTTC. Translated: CASSISGQGDIQYF.

This clone has just one count. This chain links TRBV7-9 with TRBJ1-1; tentative D call: TRBD1 (6 bases). Germline V gene sequence: CDR1 SEHNR, CDR2 FQNEAQ (reference sequence). The V and J ends lost 8 bases and 4 bases respectively, with 20 bases between them. The length of the CDR3 is 15 residues. The CDR3 spells CASQLGGGAGTEAFF. Here the CDR3 DNA reads TGTGCCAGCCAGCTGGGCGGGGGGGCTGGCACTGAAGCTTTCTTT.

The genes are TRBV7-2 and TRBJ1-2; TRBD1 agrees at 9 bases. This CDR3 contains 13 residues. The J segment lost 8 bases and the V segment lost 3 bases, leaving 4 bases of the junction unmatched. Per germline, CDR1 SGHTA and CDR2 FQGNSA. The CDR3 DNA is TGTGCCAGCAGCTTGGACAGGGGCTGGGGCTACACCTTC. It is translated as CASSLDRGWGYTF.

V is TRBV10-3 and J is TRBJ2-1; 9 nucleotides agree with TRBD2. Germline V CDR1 and CDR2: ENHRY, SYGVKD. The CDR3 runs 15 residues. Germline trimming cut 3 bases from V and 7 bases from J; bases unmatched to any gene: 7. This chain's CDR3 is CAISESSGGRNEQFF. CDR3 nucleotide sequence: TGTGCCATCAGTGAATCCAGCGGGGGGAGGAATGAGCAGTTCTTC.

This chain uses TRBV7-2 with TRBJ1-2; 7 bases match TRBD1. Trimming removed 7 bases from V and 4 bases from J; junction bases left unmatched: 6. Germline CDR1 reads SGHTA; CDR2 reads FQGNSA. The CDR3 spans 13 residues. The CDR3 DNA sequence: TGTGCCAGCACCAAGGACAGGATCTATGGCTACACCTTC. Translated: CASTKDRIYGYTF.

This clone has only one observation. The genes are TRBV6-2 or TRBV6-3 and TRBJ1-4; 11 bases are shared with TRBD1. The CDR3 is 15 residues long. The germline CDR1 and CDR2 sequences are MNHEY and SVGEGT. V trimming: 6 bases; J trimming: 8 bases; junction bases outside the gene matches: 8. CDR3 residues: CASSARTGGAEKLFF. The CDR3 coding sequence is TGTGCCAGCAGCGCGAGGACAGGGGGCGCCGAAAAACTGTTTTTT.

This sequence joins TRBV6-5 and TRBJ1-2; no definite D call. The germline V and J ends were trimmed by 7 bases and 4 bases, with 7 bases remaining between them. Germline CDR1 is MNHEY and CDR2 is SVGAGI. The CDR3 length is 11 residues. CDR3 loop: CASNLGYGYTF. The CDR3, as DNA: TGTGCCAGCAACCTTGGCTATGGCTACACCTTC.

With regard to this clone: Other DNA sequences of this sample code for an identical CDR3. The chain couples TRBV10-3 to TRBJ2-7, with 15 bases matching TRBD2. The V gene's germline CDR1 is ENHRY and CDR2 SYGVKD. The junction had 5 bases not matched to a gene; V was cut back by 4 bases and J by 4 bases. This CDR3 is built from 16 residues. Here the CDR3 reads CAISGGTSGGQYEQYF. CDR3 DNA: TGTGCCATCAGTGGGGGGACTAGCGGGGGGCAGTACGAGCAGTACTTC.

The chain couples TRBV5-1 to TRBJ2-2, with no clear D. CDR1 is SGHRS and CDR2 is YFSETQ in the germline V gene. Trimming cost V 5 bases and J 7 bases, with 9 bases left between them. The CDR3 covers 12 residues. The CDR3 spells CASSHLDGELFF. The CDR3 DNA reads TGCGCCAGCAGTCACCTGGACGGGGAGCTGTTTTTT.

The chain is built from TRBV6-1 and TRBJ1-2; 7 bases line up with TRBD1. The ends lost 11 bases at V and 4 bases at J; junction bases unmatched: 13. This CDR3 has 14 amino acids. Germline V gives CDR1 MNHNS, CDR2 SASEGT. The CDR3 region has the DNA TGTGCCGGACGGGAGTCAGGGGGGAGCTATGGCTACACCTTC. Residues: CAGRESGGSYGYTF.

This clone was recorded once. The CDR3 nucleotides read TGTGCCAGCAGCCCTGACAGGGGTTACAGCAATGAGCAGTTCTTC. Protein: CASSPDRGYSNEQFF. This chain links TRBV5-8 with TRBJ2-1; 8 nucleotides match TRBD1. CDR3 length: 15 residues. Germline trimming cut 4 bases from V and 6 bases from J; bases unmatched to any gene: 9. Germline V lookup: CDR1 SGHTS, CDR2 YDEGEE.

The chain carries TRBV30 and TRBJ2-1; unclear D gene. Deletions cut 2 bases from V and 10 bases from J, with 18 bases between. The germline V gene encodes CDR1 GTSNPN and CDR2 SVGIG (reference sequence). The CDR3 has 14 residues. For the CDR3, the DNA is TGTGCCTGGAGTCTTGGGCCCGGACGGTACGAGCAGTTCTTC. This encodes CAWSLGPGRYEQFF.

V and J are TRBV11-3 and TRBJ1-2, with D perhaps TRBD1 (6 bases). The germline V and J ends were trimmed by 2 bases and 0 bases, with 16 bases remaining between them. The CDR3 runs 17 residues. The germline gives CDR1 SGHNT, CDR2 YENEEA. The CDR3, as DNA: TGTGCCAGCAGCTTATGGACAGCCCAATACTCTAACTATGGCTACACCTTC. Translated, it gives CASSLWTAQYSNYGYTF.

The chain couples TRBV3-1 (or the pseudogene TRBV3-2) to TRBJ1-3; D gene ambiguous. This CDR3 has 15 amino acids. CDR1 LGHDT and CDR2 YNNKEL come from the germline V gene (reference sequence). V was shortened by 4 bases and J by 4 bases, with 14 bases between the two germline ends. The CDR3 here is CASSRSFLGGNTIYF. The CDR3 region has the DNA TGTGCCAGCAGCCGGTCTTTCCTAGGAGGAAACACCATATATTTT.

The V and J genes are TRBV20-1 and TRBJ2-5; the D call may be TRBD1 or TRBD2 (5 bases each). CDR1 DFQATT and CDR2 SNEGSKA come from the germline V gene (reference sequence). This CDR3 has 11 amino acids. V was pared by 3 bases and J by 5 bases, with 7 bases between. The chain's CDR3 is CSASGAETQYF. The CDR3 DNA follows: TGCAGTGCTAGCGGGGCTGAGACCCAGTACTTC.

CDR3 sequence: CASSQEAGGLRETQYF. CDR3 nucleotide sequence: TGTGCCAGCAGCCAAGAAGCGGGGGGGCTGAGGGAGACCCAGTACTTC. The chain recombines TRBV3-1 (or the pseudogene TRBV3-2) with TRBJ2-5, with 10 nucleotides matching TRBD2. With V trimmed by 0 bases and J by 5 bases, 6 bases remained unmatched. The CDR3 covers 16 residues. In germline, CDR1 is LGHDT, CDR2 YNNKEL (reference sequence).

V and J are TRBV7-2 and TRBJ1-1, with a weak D call TRBD1 (6 bases). This CDR3 is built from 12 residues. V shed 1 base and J shed 10 bases, with 10 bases lying between them. Germline values: CDR1 SGHTA, CDR2 FQGNSA. CDR3 loop: CASSLEVGGAFF. CDR3 nucleotides: TGTGCCAGCAGCTTAGAGGTAGGGGGAGCTTTCTTT.

This chain links TRBV11-3 with TRBJ2-4; TRBD1 or TRBD2 may be the D gene (6 bases each). CDR3 length equals 15 residues. Trimming shortened V by 1 base and J by 2 bases, and 9 bases separated the two germline ends. The germline V gene encodes CDR1 SGHNT and CDR2 YENEEA. The CDR3 loop reads CASSLGGASKNIQYF. Written as DNA, the CDR3 is TGTGCCAGCAGCTTAGGGGGGGCTTCCAAAAACATTCAGTACTTC. The whole variable domain, remainder taken from reference TRBV11-3 and TRBJ2-4, is EAGVVQSPRYKIIEKKQPVAFWCNPISGHNTLYWYLQNLGQGPELLIRYENEEAVDDSQLPKDRFSAERLKGVDSTLKIQPAELGDSAVYLCASSLGGASKNIQYFGAGTRLSVL.

This clone was found a few times. The rearrangement links TRBV2 to TRBJ2-1, with D possibly matching TRBD1 (5 bases). The V end was cut by 6 bases, the J end by 9 bases, with 21 bases between. Germline V lookup: CDR1 SNHLY, CDR2 FYNNEI. The CDR3 runs 15 residues. The CDR3 DNA reads as TGTGCCAGCAGGTATGGGGCTACAGTCGGCCGTGAGCAGTTCTTC. Its protein product is CASRYGATVGREQFF. The whole variable domain, filled in from reference TRBV2 and TRBJ2-1, reads EPEVTQTPSHQVTQMGQEVILRCVPISNHLYFYWYRQILGQKVEFLVSFYNNEISEKSEIFDDQFSVERPDGSNFTLKIRSTKLEDSAMYFCASRYGATVGREQFFGPGTRLTVL.

The V call is TRBV18, the J call TRBJ1-2; TRBD1 matches 9 bases. V dropped 4 bases and J dropped 2; count of bases not matched to a gene: 2. The CDR3 sequence is 14 residues long. Germline V gene lookup returns CDR1 KGHSH and CDR2 LQKENI. The CDR3 DNA sequence: TGTGCCAGCTCACAACAGGGGGCGAACTATGGCTACACCTTC. It is translated as CASSQQGANYGYTF.

V usage is TRBV7-2 and J usage is TRBJ1-1; D is unresolved. Between the trimmed V and J ends, which lost 5 bases and 11 bases, there was a span of 18 bases. Germline CDR1 SGHTA, CDR2 FQGNSA. The CDR3 consists of 13 residues. CDR3 in DNA: TGTGCCAGCAGCCAGGACCCATCCTCCCGGGCTTTCTTT. Protein sequence: CASSQDPSSRAFF.

The chain employs TRBV7-9 and TRBJ2-5; D not certain. This CDR3 spans 12 amino acids. Between the trimmed V and J ends, which lost 5 bases and 9 bases, there was a span of 13 bases. Germline values: CDR1 SEHNR, CDR2 FQNEAQ (reference sequence). The CDR3 nucleotides read TGTGCCAGCAGCCAACCCCTTATGGCCCAGTACTTC. Its protein is CASSQPLMAQYF. Filled out from reference TRBV7-9 and TRBJ2-5, the complete variable domain reads DTGVSQNPRHKITKRGQNVTFRCDPISEHNRLYWYRQTLGQGPEFLTYFQNEAQLEKSRLLSDRFSAERPKGSFSTLEIQRTEQGDSAMYLCASSQPLMAQYFGPGTRLLVL.